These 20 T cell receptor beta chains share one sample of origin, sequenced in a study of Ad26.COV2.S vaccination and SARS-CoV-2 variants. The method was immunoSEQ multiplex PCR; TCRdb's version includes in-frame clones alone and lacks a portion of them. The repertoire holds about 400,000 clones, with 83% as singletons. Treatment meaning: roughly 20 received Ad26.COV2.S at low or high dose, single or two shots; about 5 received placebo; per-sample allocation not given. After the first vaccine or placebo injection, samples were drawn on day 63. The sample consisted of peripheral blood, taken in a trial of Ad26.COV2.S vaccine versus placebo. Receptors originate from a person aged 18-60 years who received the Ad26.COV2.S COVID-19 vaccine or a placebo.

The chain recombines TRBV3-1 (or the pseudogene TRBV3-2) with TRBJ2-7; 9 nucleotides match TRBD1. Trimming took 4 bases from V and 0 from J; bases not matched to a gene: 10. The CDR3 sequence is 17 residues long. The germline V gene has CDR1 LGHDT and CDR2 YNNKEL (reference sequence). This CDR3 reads CASSLITGGIHSYEQYF. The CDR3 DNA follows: TGTGCCAGCAGCCTCATTACAGGGGGCATTCACTCCTACGAGCAGTACTTC.

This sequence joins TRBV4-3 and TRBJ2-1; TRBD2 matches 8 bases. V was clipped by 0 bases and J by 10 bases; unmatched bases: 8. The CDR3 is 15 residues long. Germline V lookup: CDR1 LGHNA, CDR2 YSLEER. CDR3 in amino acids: CASSQDRGGAREQFF. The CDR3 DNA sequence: TGCGCCAGCAGCCAAGATCGGGGGGGGGCCCGGGAGCAGTTCTTC.

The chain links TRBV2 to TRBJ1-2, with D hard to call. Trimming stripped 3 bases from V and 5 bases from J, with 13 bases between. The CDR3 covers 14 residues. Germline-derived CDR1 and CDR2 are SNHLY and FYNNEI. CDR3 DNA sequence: TGTGCCAGCAGTGATGACACTCAAGGGTATGGCTACACCTTC. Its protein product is CASSDDTQGYGYTF.

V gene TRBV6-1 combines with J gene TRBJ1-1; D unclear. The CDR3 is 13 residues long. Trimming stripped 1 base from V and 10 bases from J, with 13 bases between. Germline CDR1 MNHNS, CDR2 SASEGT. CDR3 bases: TGTGCCAGCAGTGAAGGGAGTTTGCTTCGAGCTTTCTTT. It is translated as CASSEGSLLRAFF.

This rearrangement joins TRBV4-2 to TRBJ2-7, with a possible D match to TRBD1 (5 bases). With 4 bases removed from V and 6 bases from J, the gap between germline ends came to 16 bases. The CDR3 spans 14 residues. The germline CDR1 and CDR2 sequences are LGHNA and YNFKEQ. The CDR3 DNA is TGTGCCAGCAGCCCCTATGGGGCTTATAGCGAGCAGTACTTC. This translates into CASSPYGAYSEQYF.

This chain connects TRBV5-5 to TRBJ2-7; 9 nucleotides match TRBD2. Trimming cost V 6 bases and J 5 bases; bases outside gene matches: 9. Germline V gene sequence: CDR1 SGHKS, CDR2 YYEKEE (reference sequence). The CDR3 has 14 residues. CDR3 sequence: CASIRTSDGNEQYF. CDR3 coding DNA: TGTGCCAGCATCCGGACTAGCGATGGGAACGAGCAGTACTTC.

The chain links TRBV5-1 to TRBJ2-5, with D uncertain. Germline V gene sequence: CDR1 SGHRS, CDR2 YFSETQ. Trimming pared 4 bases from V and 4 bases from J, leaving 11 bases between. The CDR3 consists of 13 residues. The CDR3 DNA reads TGCGCCAGCAGCGGGGTCCCGGCAGAGACCCAGTACTTC. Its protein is CASSGVPAETQYF.

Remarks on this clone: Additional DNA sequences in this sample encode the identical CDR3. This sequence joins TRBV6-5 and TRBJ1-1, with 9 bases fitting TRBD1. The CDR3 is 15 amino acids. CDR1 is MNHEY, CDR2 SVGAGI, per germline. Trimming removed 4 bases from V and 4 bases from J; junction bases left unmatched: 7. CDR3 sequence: CASSFGTGLGTEAFF. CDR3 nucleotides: TGTGCCAGCAGTTTCGGGACAGGGCTCGGCACTGAAGCTTTCTTT.

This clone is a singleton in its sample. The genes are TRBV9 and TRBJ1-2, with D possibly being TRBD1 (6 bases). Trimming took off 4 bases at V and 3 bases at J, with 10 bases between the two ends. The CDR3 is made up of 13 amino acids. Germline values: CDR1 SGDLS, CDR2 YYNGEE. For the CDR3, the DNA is TGTGCCAGCAGCCCCCGGACAGACTATGGCTACACCTTC. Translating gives CASSPRTDYGYTF.

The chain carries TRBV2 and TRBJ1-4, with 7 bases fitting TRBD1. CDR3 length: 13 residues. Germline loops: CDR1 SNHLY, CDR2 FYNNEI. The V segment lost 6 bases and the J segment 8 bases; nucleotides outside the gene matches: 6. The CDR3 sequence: CASSGQEGEKLFF. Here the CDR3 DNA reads TGTGCCAGCAGCGGACAGGAGGGGGAAAAACTGTTTTTT.

Here the CDR3 reads CASSLMDEKLFF. CDR3 bases: TGTGCCAGCAGCTTGATGGATGAAAAACTGTTTTTT. This chain connects TRBV5-6 to TRBJ1-4, with no clear D. The germline V gene has CDR1 SGHDT and CDR2 YYEEEE. V shed 1 base and J shed 6 bases, with 4 bases lying between them. This CDR3 has 12 residues.

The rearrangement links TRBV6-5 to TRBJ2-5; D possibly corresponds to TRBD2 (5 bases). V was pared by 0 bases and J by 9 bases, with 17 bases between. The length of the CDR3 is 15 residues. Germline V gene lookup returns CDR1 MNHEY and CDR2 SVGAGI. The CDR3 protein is CASSYSRAPGKAQYF. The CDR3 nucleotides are TGTGCCAGCAGTTACTCCCGGGCCCCGGGGAAGGCCCAGTACTTC.

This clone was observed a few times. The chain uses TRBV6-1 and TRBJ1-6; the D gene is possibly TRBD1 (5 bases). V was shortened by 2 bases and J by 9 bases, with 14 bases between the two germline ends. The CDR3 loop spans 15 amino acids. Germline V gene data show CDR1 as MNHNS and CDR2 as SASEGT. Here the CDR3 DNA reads TGTGCCAGCAGTGAATCGGGGGGTTCCGGTTCACCCCTCCACTTT. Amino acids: CASSESGGSGSPLHF.

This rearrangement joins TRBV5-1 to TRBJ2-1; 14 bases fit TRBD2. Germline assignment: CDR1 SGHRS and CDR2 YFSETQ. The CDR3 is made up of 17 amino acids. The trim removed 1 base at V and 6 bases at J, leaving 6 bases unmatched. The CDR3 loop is CASSLIGGLAGGNEQFF. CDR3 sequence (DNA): TGCGCCAGCAGCTTGATTGGAGGACTAGCGGGGGGCAATGAGCAGTTCTTC.

CDR3 residues: CASSTSNSNQPQHF. In DNA, the CDR3 is TGTGCCAGCAGCACCAGTAATAGCAATCAGCCCCAGCATTTT. The V gene is TRBV13, the J gene TRBJ1-5, with unresolved D. The CDR3 runs to 14 residues. The V and J ends lost 5 bases and 0 bases respectively, with 8 bases between them. Per germline, CDR1 PRHDT and CDR2 FYEKMQ (reference sequence). Complete variable domain (other parts from reference TRBV13 and TRBJ1-5): AAGVIQSPRHLIKEKRETATLKCYPIPRHDTVYWYQQGPGQDPQFLISFYEKMQSDKGSIPDRFSAQQFSDYHSELNMSSLELGDSALYFCASSTSNSNQPQHFGDGTRLSIL.

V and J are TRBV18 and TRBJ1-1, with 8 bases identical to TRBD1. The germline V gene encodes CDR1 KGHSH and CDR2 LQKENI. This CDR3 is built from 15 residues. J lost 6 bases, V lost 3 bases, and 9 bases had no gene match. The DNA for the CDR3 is TGTGCCAGCTCACCCTCGGGACAGGCGGTGCCTGAAGCTTTCTTT. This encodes CASSPSGQAVPEAFF.

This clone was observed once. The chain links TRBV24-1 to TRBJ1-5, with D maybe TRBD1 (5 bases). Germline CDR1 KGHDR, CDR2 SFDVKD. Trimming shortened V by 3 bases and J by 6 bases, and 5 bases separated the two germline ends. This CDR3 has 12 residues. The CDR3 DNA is TGTGCCACCAGTGATAGGGGTCAGCCCCAGCATTTT. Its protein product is CATSDRGQPQHF.

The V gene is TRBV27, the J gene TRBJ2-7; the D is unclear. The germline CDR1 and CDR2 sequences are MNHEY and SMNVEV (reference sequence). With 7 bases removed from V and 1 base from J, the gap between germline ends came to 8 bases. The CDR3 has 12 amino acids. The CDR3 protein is CASKATSYEQYF. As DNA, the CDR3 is TGTGCCAGCAAGGCCACGTCCTACGAGCAGTACTTC.

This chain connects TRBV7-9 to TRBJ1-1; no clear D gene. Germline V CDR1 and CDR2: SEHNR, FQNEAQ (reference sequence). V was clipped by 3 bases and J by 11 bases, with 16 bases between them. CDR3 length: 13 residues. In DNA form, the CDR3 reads TGTGCCAGCAGCTTGTACAATTGGGGTGATGCTTTCTTT. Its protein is CASSLYNWGDAFF.

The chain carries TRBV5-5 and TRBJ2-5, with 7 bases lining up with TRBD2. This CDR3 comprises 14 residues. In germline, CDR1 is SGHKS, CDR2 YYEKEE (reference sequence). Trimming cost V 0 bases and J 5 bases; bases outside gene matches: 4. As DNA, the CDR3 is TGTGCCAGCAGCTTGGTTGCGGGAGCGGAGACCCAGTACTTC. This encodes CASSLVAGAETQYF.